This T cell receptor (beta chain) was identified in a study of OX40 agonist ivuxolimab in advanced cancers. On the study more broadly: Of the participants, around 43% had some prior anti-PD-1, anti-PD-L1 or anti-CTLA-4 therapy, which was allowed.

Remarks on this clone: Its antigen is unknown.

Trimming cost V 4 bases and J 2 bases, with 8 bases left between them. This CDR3 has 13 residues. Germline CDR1 and CDR2: SGHTA and FQGTGA. Study results and caveats: Patients with a partial response at 0.1-3.0 mg/kg had among the lowest clonal expansion. Which antigen the expanded peripheral T cells recognized is unknown.

The table came from immunoSEQ multiplex PCR; TCRdb's copy has only in-frame clones and leaves some out. This sample has roughly 120,000 clones; around 92% occur once, and the top ten carry under 0.9%. Source: CD4+ or CD8+ T cells sorted from blood, taken in a trial of the OX40 agonist ivuxolimab. The J gene is TRBJ2-5, the V gene TRBV7-3; tentatively, D is TRBD1 or TRBD2 (5 bases each). The source is an adult with an advanced solid tumor such as melanoma, head and neck, liver or kidney cancer. The CDR3 loop reads CASSWGSQETQYF. CDR3 in DNA: TGTGCCAGCAGCTGGGGGAGTCAAGAGACCCAGTACTTC.